This T cell receptor (beta chain) is drawn from a study of blood T cell repertoires in COVID-19. Background on the study: The United States, Italy and Spain were the sources of the acute and convalescent COVID-19 samples. T cells, B-cell-depleted T cells, or PBMCs supplied cDNA or gDNA.

The CDR3 extends over 16 amino acids. V gave up 2 bases and J gave up 1 base; unmatched junction bases: 4. Germline CDR1 reads SGHNT; CDR2 reads YENEEA. The Seattle patients joined while their infection was active and were tracked longitudinally afterward. Study processing details: By means of reference gene primer amplification, nucleated cell counts were estimated. Generated by immunoSEQ multiplex PCR, the TCRdb table keeps only in-frame clones and is missing some. V, J and clone size derive from that table, while D and trimming were established from the DNA sequence. The repertoire holds 120,000 or so clones, with around 85% as singletons.

This clonotype was obtained from a man between 25 and 39 years old with COVID-19, enrolled during active disease. Sequences were obtained from peripheral blood. The chain joins TRBV11-3 to TRBJ1-2; TRBD1 agrees at 10 bases. In DNA, the CDR3 is TGTGCCAGCAGCTTATGGACAGGGGGATATAACTATGGCTACACCTTC. Encoded protein: CASSLWTGGYNYGYTF.